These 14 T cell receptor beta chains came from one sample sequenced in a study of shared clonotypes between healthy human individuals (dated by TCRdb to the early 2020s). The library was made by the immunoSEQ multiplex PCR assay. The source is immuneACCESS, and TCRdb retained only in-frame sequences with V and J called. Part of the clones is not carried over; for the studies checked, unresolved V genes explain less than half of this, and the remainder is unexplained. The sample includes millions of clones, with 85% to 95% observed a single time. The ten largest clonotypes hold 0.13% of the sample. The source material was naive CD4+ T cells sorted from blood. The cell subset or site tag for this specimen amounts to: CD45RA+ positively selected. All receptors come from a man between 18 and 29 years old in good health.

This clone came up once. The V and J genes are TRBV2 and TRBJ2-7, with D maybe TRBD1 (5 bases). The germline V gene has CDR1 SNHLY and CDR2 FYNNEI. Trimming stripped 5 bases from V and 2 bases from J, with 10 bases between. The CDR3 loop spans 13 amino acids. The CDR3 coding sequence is TGTGCCAGCAGTCTGACAGCAACCTACGAGCAGTACTTC. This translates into CASSLTATYEQYF. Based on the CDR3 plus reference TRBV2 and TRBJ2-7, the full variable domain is EPEVTQTPSHQVTQMGQEVILRCVPISNHLYFYWYRQILGQKVEFLVSFYNNEISEKSEIFDDQFSVERPDGSNFTLKIRSTKLEDSAMYFCASSLTATYEQYFGPGTRLTVT.

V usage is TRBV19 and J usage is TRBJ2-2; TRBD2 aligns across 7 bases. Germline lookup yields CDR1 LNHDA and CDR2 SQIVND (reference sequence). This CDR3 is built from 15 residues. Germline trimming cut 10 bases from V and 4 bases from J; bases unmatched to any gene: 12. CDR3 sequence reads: CATTGRESSTGELFF. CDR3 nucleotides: TGTGCCACAACGGGGAGGGAGTCGTCCACCGGGGAGCTGTTTTTT.

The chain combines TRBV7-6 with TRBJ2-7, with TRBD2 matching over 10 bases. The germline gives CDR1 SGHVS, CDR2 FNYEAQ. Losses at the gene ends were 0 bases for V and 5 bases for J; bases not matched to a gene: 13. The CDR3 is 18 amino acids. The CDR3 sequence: CASSLAAGQSSGSHEQYF. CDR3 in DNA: TGTGCCAGCAGCTTAGCCGCGGGACAGTCTAGCGGGAGCCACGAGCAGTACTTC.

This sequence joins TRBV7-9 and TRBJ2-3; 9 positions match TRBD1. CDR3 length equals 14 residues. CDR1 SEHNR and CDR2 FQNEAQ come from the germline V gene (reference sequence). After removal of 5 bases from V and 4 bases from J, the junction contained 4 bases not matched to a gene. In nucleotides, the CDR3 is TGTGCCAGCAGCCCAGGGACAGGGTCAGATACGCAGTATTTT. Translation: CASSPGTGSDTQYF. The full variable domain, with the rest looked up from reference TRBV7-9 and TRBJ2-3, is DTGVSQNPRHKITKRGQNVTFRCDPISEHNRLYWYRQTLGQGPEFLTYFQNEAQLEKSRLLSDRFSAERPKGSFSTLEIQRTEQGDSAMYLCASSPGTGSDTQYFGPGTRLTVL.

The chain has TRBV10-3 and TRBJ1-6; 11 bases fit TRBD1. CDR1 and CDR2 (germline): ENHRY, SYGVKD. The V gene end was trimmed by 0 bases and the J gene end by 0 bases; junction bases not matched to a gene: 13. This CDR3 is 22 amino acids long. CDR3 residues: CAISESDRGRFSKSSYNSPLHF. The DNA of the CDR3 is TGTGCCATCAGTGAGTCGGACAGGGGGCGCTTCTCGAAGAGCTCCTATAATTCACCCCTCCACTTT.

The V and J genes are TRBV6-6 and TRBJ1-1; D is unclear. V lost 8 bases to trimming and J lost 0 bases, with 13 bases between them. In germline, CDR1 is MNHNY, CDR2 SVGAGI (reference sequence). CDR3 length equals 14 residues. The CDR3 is CASLKRALNTEAFF. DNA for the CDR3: TGTGCCAGCTTGAAAAGGGCCTTGAACACTGAAGCTTTCTTT.

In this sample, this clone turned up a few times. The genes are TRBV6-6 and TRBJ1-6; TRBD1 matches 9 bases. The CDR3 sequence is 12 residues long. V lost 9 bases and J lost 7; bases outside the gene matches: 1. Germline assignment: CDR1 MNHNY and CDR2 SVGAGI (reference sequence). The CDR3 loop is CASDRGNSPLHF. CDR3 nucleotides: TGTGCCAGTGACAGGGGGAATTCACCCCTCCACTTT.

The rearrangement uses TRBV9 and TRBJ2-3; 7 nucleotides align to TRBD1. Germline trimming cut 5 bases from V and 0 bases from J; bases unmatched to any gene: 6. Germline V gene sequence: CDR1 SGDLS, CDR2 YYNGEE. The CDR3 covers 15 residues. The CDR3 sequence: CASSQGERSTDTQYF. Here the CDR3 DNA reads TGTGCCAGCAGTCAGGGGGAGCGTAGCACAGATACGCAGTATTTT.

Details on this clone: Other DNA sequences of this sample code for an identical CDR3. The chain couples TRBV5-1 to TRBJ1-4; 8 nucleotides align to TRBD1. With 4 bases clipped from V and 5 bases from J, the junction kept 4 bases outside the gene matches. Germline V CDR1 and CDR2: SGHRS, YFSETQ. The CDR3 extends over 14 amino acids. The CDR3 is CASSQTGGNEKLFF. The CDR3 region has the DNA TGCGCCAGCAGCCAAACAGGGGGAAATGAAAAACTGTTTTTT.

CDR3 in amino acids: CASSPDRDRGEKLFF. In nucleotides, the CDR3 is TGTGCCAGCAGCCCTGACCGGGACAGGGGCGAAAAACTGTTTTTT. The chain uses TRBV11-2 and TRBJ1-4; 10 bases are shared with TRBD1. The CDR3 contains 15 residues. The V segment lost 5 bases and the J segment 8 bases; nucleotides outside the gene matches: 8. The germline CDR1 and CDR2 sequences are SGHAT and FQNNGV.

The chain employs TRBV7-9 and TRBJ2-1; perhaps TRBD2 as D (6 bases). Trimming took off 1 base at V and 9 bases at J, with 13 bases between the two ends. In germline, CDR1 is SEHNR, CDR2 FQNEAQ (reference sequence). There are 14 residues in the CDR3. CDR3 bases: TGTGCCAGCAGCTTAGTGCGGGATAGGAGTGAGCAGTTCTTC. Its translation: CASSLVRDRSEQFF.

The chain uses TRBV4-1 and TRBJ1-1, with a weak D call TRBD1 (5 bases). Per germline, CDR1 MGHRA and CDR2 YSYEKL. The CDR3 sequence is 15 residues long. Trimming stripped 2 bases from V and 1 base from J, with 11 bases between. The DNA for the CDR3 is TGCGCCAGCAGCCAAACTATCGGGGGGAACACTGAAGCTTTCTTT. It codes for CASSQTIGGNTEAFF.

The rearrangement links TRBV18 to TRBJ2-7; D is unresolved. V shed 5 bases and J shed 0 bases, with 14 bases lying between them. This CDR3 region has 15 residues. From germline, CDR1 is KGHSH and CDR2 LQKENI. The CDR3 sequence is CASSDVGGYSYEQYF. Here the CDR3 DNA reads TGTGCCAGCTCAGATGTGGGCGGATACTCCTACGAGCAGTACTTC.

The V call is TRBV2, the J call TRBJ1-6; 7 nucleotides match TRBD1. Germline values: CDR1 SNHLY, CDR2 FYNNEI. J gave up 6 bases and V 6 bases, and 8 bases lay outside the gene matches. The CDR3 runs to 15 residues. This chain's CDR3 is CASSGRTGINSPLHF. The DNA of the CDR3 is TGTGCCAGCAGCGGACGGACAGGCATTAATTCACCCCTCCACTTT.